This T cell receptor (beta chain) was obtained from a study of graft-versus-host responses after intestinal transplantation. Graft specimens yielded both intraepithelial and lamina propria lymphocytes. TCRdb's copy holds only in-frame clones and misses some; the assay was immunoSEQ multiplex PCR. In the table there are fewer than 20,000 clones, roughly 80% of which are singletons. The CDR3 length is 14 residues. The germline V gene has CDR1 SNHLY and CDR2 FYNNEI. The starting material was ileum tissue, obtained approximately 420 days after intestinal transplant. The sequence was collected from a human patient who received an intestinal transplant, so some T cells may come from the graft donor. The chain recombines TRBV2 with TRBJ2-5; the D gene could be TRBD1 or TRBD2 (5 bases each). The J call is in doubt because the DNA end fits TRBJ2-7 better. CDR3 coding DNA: TGTGCCAGCAGTGGAGGGACGGTGAACTACGAGCAGTACTTC. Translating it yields CASSGGTVNYEQYF.